Presented here are 21 T cell receptor beta chains from one specimen sequenced in a study of blood T cell repertoires in COVID-19. The data were produced by immunoSEQ multiplex PCR, yet TCRdb's version contains in-frame clones alone and is incomplete. The repertoire holds 250,000 to 350,000 clones, 89% seen once, with roughly an eighth in the top ten. The source material was peripheral blood. All receptors derive from a woman aged 60-70 years with acute or convalescent COVID-19.

The genes are TRBV12-3 or TRBV12-4 and TRBJ2-7; TRBD2 matches 7 bases. This CDR3 region has 13 residues. The junction had 10 bases not matched to a gene; V was cut back by 8 bases and J by 6 bases. Here the CDR3 DNA reads TGTGCCAGCCGCGGACTAGGCTCGGGCGAGCAGTACTTC. This translates into CASRGLGSGEQYF.

The V call is TRBV19, the J call TRBJ1-3; perhaps TRBD1 as D (6 bases). V shed 4 bases and J shed 4 bases, with 20 bases lying between them. This CDR3 has 17 residues. CDR1 is LNHDA, CDR2 SQIVND, per germline (reference sequence). The CDR3 DNA follows: TGTGCCAGTAGTACCAACAGGGCCTCGGCCGGAGGAAACACCATATATTTT. Encoded protein: CASSTNRASAGGNTIYF.

The rearrangement uses TRBV15 and TRBJ2-3; 8 bases match TRBD2. Germline V gene lookup returns CDR1 LNHNV and CDR2 YYDKDF (reference sequence). V lost 9 bases to trimming and J lost 2 bases; unmatched junction nucleotides: 4. CDR3 length: 13 residues. The CDR3 DNA reads as TGTGCCACAAAGCGGGGGTCCACAGATACGCAGTATTTT. Translation: CATKRGSTDTQYF.

The chain couples TRBV5-5 to TRBJ2-1; tentative D call: TRBD1 (6 bases). Trimming took off 1 base at V and 6 bases at J, with 14 bases between the two ends. The CDR3 has 15 residues. Germline assignment: CDR1 SGHKS and CDR2 YYEKEE (reference sequence). The CDR3 sequence: CASSLYTGSLNEQFF. The DNA for the CDR3 is TGTGCCAGCAGCTTGTATACAGGGAGTCTCAATGAGCAGTTCTTC.

This rearrangement joins TRBV14 to TRBJ2-1, with TRBD2 matching over 12 bases. The ends lost 6 bases at V and 6 bases at J; junction bases unmatched: 6. CDR1 is SGHDN, CDR2 FVKESK, per germline. There are 15 residues in the CDR3. CDR3 residues: CASRTGTSGFNEQFF. DNA for the CDR3: TGTGCCAGCAGGACCGGGACTAGCGGGTTCAATGAGCAGTTCTTC.

The chain couples TRBV5-1 to TRBJ1-3; the D gene is possibly TRBD1 (6 bases). CDR3 length: 16 residues. CDR1 and CDR2 (germline): SGHRS, YFSETQ. Trimming shortened V by 2 bases and J by 2 bases, and 14 bases separated the two germline ends. CDR3: CASSLGGQRAGNTIYF. The CDR3 DNA reads as TGCGCCAGCAGCTTAGGCGGACAGAGGGCTGGAAACACCATATATTTT.

J is TRBJ2-1 and V is TRBV7-9; D might be TRBD2 (6 bases). The CDR3 has 12 amino acids. Deletions cut 6 bases from V and 9 bases from J, with 12 bases between. The germline V gene has CDR1 SEHNR and CDR2 FQNEAQ (reference sequence). CDR3: CASRPLAPEQFF. The CDR3 region has the DNA TGTGCCAGCAGACCACTAGCCCCTGAGCAGTTCTTC. Drawing the rest from reference TRBV7-9 and TRBJ2-1, the complete variable domain is DTGVSQNPRHKITKRGQNVTFRCDPISEHNRLYWYRQTLGQGPEFLTYFQNEAQLEKSRLLSDRFSAERPKGSFSTLEIQRTEQGDSAMYLCASRPLAPEQFFGPGTRLTVL.

This clone was counted between two and nine times. J is TRBJ2-7 and V is TRBV12-3 or TRBV12-4; a weak D match, TRBD1 (5 bases). The CDR3 has 13 residues. The ends were cut back, 3 bases at V and 6 bases at J, with 12 bases in the middle. This chain's CDR3 is CASSLFRAPEQYF. The DNA for the CDR3 is TGTGCCAGCAGTTTGTTCAGGGCGCCCGAGCAGTACTTC.

The rearrangement links TRBV5-1 to TRBJ2-2; D perhaps matches TRBD1 (6 bases). With 2 bases removed from V and 6 bases from J, the gap between germline ends came to 14 bases. Per the germline V gene, CDR1 is SGHRS and CDR2 is YFSETQ. This CDR3 spans 15 amino acids. The chain's CDR3 is CASSLAGAYSGELFF. CDR3 nucleotides: TGCGCCAGCAGCTTAGCAGGGGCGTATTCCGGGGAGCTGTTTTTT.

About this clone: This sample also contains other DNA sequences that code for the same CDR3. V is TRBV11-2 and J is TRBJ1-1, with a tentative D call TRBD1 (5 bases). Trimming shortened V by 1 base and J by 4 bases, and 10 bases separated the two germline ends. Germline V gene data show CDR1 as SGHAT and CDR2 as FQNNGV. The CDR3 loop spans 14 amino acids. DNA of the CDR3: TGTGCCAGCAGCTTAGGGCAGGGTGGCACTGAAGCTTTCTTT. Translated: CASSLGQGGTEAFF.

The chain recombines TRBV7-2 with TRBJ2-4; no definite D call. The CDR3 is 16 residues long. CDR1 is SGHTA, CDR2 FQGNSA, per germline. The V end lost 5 bases, the J end lost 0 bases, and 14 bases lay between the germline ends. The CDR3 spells CASSLGPALAKNIQYF. The CDR3 DNA sequence: TGTGCCAGCAGCCTAGGGCCCGCCCTAGCCAAAAACATTCAGTACTTC.

In its sample, this clone was seen a few times. This rearrangement joins TRBV6-2 or TRBV6-3 to TRBJ1-5; weak D call: TRBD1 (5 bases). Germline V lookup: CDR1 MNHEY, CDR2 SVGEGT. CDR3 length: 16 residues. Trimming pared 6 bases from V and 7 bases from J, leaving 22 bases between. CDR3 DNA sequence: TGTGCCAGCAGCCTCCCCTCAGGGTACTCAGACCAGCCCCAGCATTTT. Its translation: CASSLPSGYSDQPQHF.

The gene calls are TRBV7-2 and TRBJ2-7; the D gene is possibly TRBD2 (6 bases). V was pared by 5 bases and J by 0 bases, with 14 bases between. This CDR3 region has 15 residues. The germline V gene encodes CDR1 SGHTA and CDR2 FQGNSA. CDR3 bases: TGTGCCAGCAGCCTAAGCTGGGACTTCTCCTACGAGCAGTACTTC. As protein: CASSLSWDFSYEQYF.

In this sample, this clone turned up once. CDR3 residues: CASSPVQGTYEQYF. CDR3 sequence (DNA): TGTGCCAGCTCGCCCGTCCAGGGGACCTACGAGCAGTACTTC. This chain joins TRBV18 and TRBJ2-7; perhaps TRBD1 as D (6 bases). The germline V gene has CDR1 KGHSH and CDR2 LQKENI. This CDR3 has 14 amino acids. V was clipped by 6 bases and J by 2 bases, with 14 bases between them.

V gene TRBV5-6 combines with J gene TRBJ1-5; D may be TRBD1 (6 bases). The CDR3 loop spans 13 amino acids. Trimming pared 3 bases from V and 7 bases from J, leaving 11 bases between. Germline values: CDR1 SGHDT, CDR2 YYEEEE. The CDR3 coding sequence is TGTGCCAGCAGCTCACAGGGAGTCCAGCCCCAGCATTTT. As protein: CASSSQGVQPQHF. The whole variable domain, filled in from reference TRBV5-6 and TRBJ1-5, reads DAGVTQSPTHLIKTRGQQVTLRCSPKSGHDTVSWYQQALGQGPQFIFQYYEEEERQRGNFPDRFSGHQFPNYSSELNVNALLLGDSALYLCASSSQGVQPQHFGDGTRLSIL.

This clone was picked up a small number of times. The J gene is TRBJ2-7, the V gene TRBV28; D possibly corresponds to TRBD2 (5 bases). Between the trimmed V and J ends, which lost 4 bases and 0 bases, there was a span of 13 bases. Germline V gives CDR1 MDHEN, CDR2 SYDVKM. The CDR3 runs to 15 residues. CDR3 protein: CASSSGITSSYEQYF. CDR3 DNA: TGTGCCAGCAGTTCCGGGATTACTAGCTCCTACGAGCAGTACTTC.

CDR3 amino acids: CASSQEVGRGQPQHF. The CDR3 DNA is TGCGCCAGCAGCCAAGAAGTGGGGCGGGGTCAGCCCCAGCATTTT. The V and J genes are TRBV4-3 and TRBJ1-5; maybe TRBD1 (5 bases). Per the germline V gene, CDR1 is LGHNA and CDR2 is YSLEER. Trimming shortened V by 0 bases and J by 6 bases, and 12 bases separated the two germline ends. The CDR3 is made up of 15 amino acids.

V and J are TRBV29-1 and TRBJ2-3; TRBD1 is a possible D gene (6 bases). V was trimmed by 7 bases and J by 1 base, leaving 12 bases between them. This CDR3 spans 13 amino acids. Germline CDR1 and CDR2: SQVTM and ANQGSEA. The CDR3 coding sequence is TGCAGCGCCAGAGGGGGTCGCACAGATACGCAGTATTTT. It specifies CSARGGRTDTQYF.

CDR3 nucleotide sequence: TGTGCCACCAGCGGGGGACTTACGAACACTGAAGCTTTCTTT. It yields the protein CATSGGLTNTEAFF. The chain joins TRBV15 to TRBJ1-1, with D perhaps matching TRBD1 (5 bases). V lost 5 bases and J lost 1, with 11 bases in between. This CDR3 region has 14 residues. CDR1 and CDR2 from the germline V gene are LNHNV and YYDKDF (reference sequence).

V and J are TRBV21-1 and TRBJ1-2; TRBD1 is the table's D call and was not checked against the DNA. TRBV21-1 is designated a pseudogene. CDR3 length equals 14 residues. Here the CDR3 reads CASSKGQGGYGYTF. CDR3 DNA: TGTGCCAGCAGCAAAGGTCAGGGGGGCTATGGCTACACCTTC.

The chain combines TRBV28 with TRBJ1-3, with D uncertain. Germline values: CDR1 MDHEN, CDR2 SYDVKM. The CDR3 contains 15 residues. V was shortened by 2 bases and J by 0 bases, with 8 bases between the two germline ends. In DNA form, the CDR3 reads TGTGCCAGCAGTTTAAAGCAGGCCTCTGGAAACACCATATATTTT. It codes for CASSLKQASGNTIYF. The full variable domain, with the rest looked up from reference TRBV28 and TRBJ1-3, is DVKVTQSSRYLVKRTGEKVFLECVQDMDHENMFWYRQDPGLGLRLIYFSYDVKMKEKGDIPEGYSVSREKKERFSLILESASTNQTSMYLCASSLKQASGNTIYFGEGSWLTVV.